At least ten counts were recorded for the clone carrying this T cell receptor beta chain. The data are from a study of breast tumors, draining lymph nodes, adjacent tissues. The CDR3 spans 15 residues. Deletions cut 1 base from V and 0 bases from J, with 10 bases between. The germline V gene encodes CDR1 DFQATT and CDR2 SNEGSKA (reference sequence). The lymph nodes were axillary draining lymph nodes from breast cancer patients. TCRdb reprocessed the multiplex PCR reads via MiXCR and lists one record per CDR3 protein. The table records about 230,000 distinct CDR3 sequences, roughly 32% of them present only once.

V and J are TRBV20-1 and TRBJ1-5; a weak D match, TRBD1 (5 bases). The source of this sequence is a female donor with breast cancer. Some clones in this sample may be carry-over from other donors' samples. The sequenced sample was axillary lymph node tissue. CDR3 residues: CSARVTVNSNQPQHF. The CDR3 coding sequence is TGCAGTGCTAGAGTGACAGTAAATAGCAATCAGCCCCAGCATTTT.